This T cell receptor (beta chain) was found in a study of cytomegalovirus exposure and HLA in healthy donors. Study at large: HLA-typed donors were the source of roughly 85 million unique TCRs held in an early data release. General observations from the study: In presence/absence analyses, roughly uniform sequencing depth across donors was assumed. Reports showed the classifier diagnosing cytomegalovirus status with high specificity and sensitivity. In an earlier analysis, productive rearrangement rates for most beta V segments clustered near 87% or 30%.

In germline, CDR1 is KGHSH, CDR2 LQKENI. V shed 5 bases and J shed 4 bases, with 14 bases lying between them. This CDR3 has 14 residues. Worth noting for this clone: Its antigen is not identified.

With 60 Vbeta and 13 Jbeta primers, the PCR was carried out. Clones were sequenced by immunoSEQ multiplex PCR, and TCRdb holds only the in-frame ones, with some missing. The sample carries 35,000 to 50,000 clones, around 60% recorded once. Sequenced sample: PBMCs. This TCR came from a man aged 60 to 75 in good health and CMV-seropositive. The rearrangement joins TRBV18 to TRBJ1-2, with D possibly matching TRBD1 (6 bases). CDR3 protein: CASSSQTGLYGYTF. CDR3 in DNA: TGTGCCAGCTCATCTCAGACAGGACTCTATGGCTACACCTTC.